The 8 T cell receptor beta chains given below trace back to one sample, sequenced in a study of patients and donors after allogeneic stem cell transplantation. TCRdb recomputed calls from the RT-PCR reads with MiXCR, one row per CDR3 protein. This sample has approximately 90,000 distinct CDR3 sequences, with approximately 5.2% found just once. The material sequenced was blood, either unsorted or a sorted T cell fraction (not recorded which). These receptors originate from a human donor who was either an allogeneic HSCT recipient or a stem cell or donor lymphocyte infusion donor (not recorded which). It is not recorded whose cells these are; they may come from a transplant donor.

This clonotype was counted many times. The genes are TRBV2 and TRBJ2-1; D is possibly TRBD1 (6 bases). Trimming left V 6 bases short and J 2 bases short, with 11 bases between. CDR3 length: 14 residues. Germline V gene data show CDR1 as SNHLY and CDR2 as FYNNEI. The CDR3 sequence is CASSTGITYNEQFF. The DNA for the CDR3 is TGTGCCAGCAGCACAGGGATTACCTACAATGAGCAGTTCTTC.

This clonotype was counted many times. The rearrangement uses TRBV9 and TRBJ1-1, with D possibly matching TRBD1 (5 bases). Per the germline V gene, CDR1 is SGDLS and CDR2 is YYNGEE. There are 14 residues in the CDR3. Trimming left V 0 bases short and J 3 bases short, with 9 bases between. This CDR3 is CASSVARGDTEAFF. CDR3 nucleotide sequence: TGTGCCAGCAGCGTAGCTCGAGGGGACACTGAAGCTTTCTTT.

The J gene is TRBJ1-2, the V gene TRBV20-1; possible D gene TRBD1, 6 bases. The V and J ends lost 6 bases and 4 bases respectively, with 15 bases between them. Germline V CDR1 and CDR2: DFQATT, SNEGSKA (reference sequence). The CDR3 is made up of 13 amino acids. Written as DNA, the CDR3 is TGCAGTGCGGGGGAAGGGGGTCTCTATGGCTACACCTTC. This gives the protein CSAGEGGLYGYTF.

This clonotype was found many times. In nucleotides, the CDR3 is TGTGCCAGCAACGCGGGCCGGGTCTACTACGAGCAGTACTTC. Translating gives CASNAGRVYYEQYF. The gene calls are TRBV7-2 and TRBJ2-7, with D possibly matching TRBD2 (5 bases). Trimming took off 7 bases at V and 3 bases at J, with 16 bases between the two ends. CDR1 and CDR2 from the germline V gene are SGHTA and FQGNSA. This CDR3 has 14 residues.

This clonotype was counted ten times or more. The chain links TRBV27 to TRBJ2-3; the match to TRBD2 covers 9 bases. CDR1 MNHEY and CDR2 SMNVEV come from the germline V gene (reference sequence). Trimming at V came to 8 bases and at J to 4 bases, leaving 13 bases not matched to a gene. This CDR3 contains 16 residues. The CDR3 region is CASRDPGLAYADTQYF. CDR3 DNA: TGTGCCAGCCGAGATCCGGGACTAGCATATGCAGATACGCAGTATTTT.

In its sample, this clonotype was seen a few times. The rearrangement links TRBV20-1 to TRBJ1-2; the D gene is possibly TRBD1 (5 bases). This CDR3 contains 10 residues. Germline CDR1 and CDR2: DFQATT and SNEGSKA (reference sequence). V lost 6 bases, J lost 8 bases, and 10 bases lay in between. The CDR3 DNA reads TGCAGTGCCCTCCGGGACGGCTACACCTTC. This codes for CSALRDGYTF.

The rearrangement uses TRBV5-6 and TRBJ2-3; D tentatively reads TRBD1 or TRBD2 (5 bases each). The germline V gene has CDR1 SGHDT and CDR2 YYEEEE. This CDR3 comprises 18 residues. The germline V and J ends were trimmed by 0 bases and 5 bases, with 22 bases remaining between them. The CDR3, as DNA: TGTGCCAGCAGCTTGGCCTCCGGGACGGGGACGTTCAGAGATACGCAGTATTTT. As protein: CASSLASGTGTFRDTQYF.

This clonotype was detected ten times or more. This chain uses TRBV6-2 or TRBV6-3 with TRBJ2-7; 7 positions agree with TRBD2. The CDR3 sequence is 16 residues long. Germline V lookup: CDR1 MNHEY, CDR2 SVGEGT. With V trimmed by 2 bases and J by 1 base, 8 bases remained unmatched. CDR3 region: CASSYNLGGGSYEQYF. Here the CDR3 DNA reads TGTGCCAGCAGTTACAACCTTGGCGGGGGTTCCTACGAGCAGTACTTC.